The 26 T cell receptor beta chains in this list originate from one sample, sequenced in a study of blood T cell repertoires in COVID-19. Measured with immunoSEQ multiplex PCR; TCRdb has only the in-frame clones, and not every one. The sample has roughly 410,000 clones, over 75% seen once. Sequencing used peripheral blood. The receptors stem from a woman aged 55-69 years with COVID-19, enrolled during active disease.

V is TRBV28 and J is TRBJ1-5; 7 nucleotides match TRBD1. The length of the CDR3 is 15 residues. With 5 bases clipped from V and 2 bases from J, the junction kept 6 bases outside the gene matches. CDR1 MDHEN and CDR2 SYDVKM come from the germline V gene. CDR3 coding DNA: TGTGCCAGCAGTCCCCGAGGGGGCGGCAATCAGCCCCAGCATTTT. This sequence encodes CASSPRGGGNQPQHF.

This chain uses TRBV27 with TRBJ1-4, with a tentative D call TRBD1 (5 bases). CDR3 length: 15 amino acids. Germline V gene lookup returns CDR1 MNHEY and CDR2 SMNVEV (reference sequence). The germline V and J ends were trimmed by 5 bases and 7 bases, with 17 bases remaining between them. The CDR3 region has the DNA TGTGCCAGCAGTCAACGCAGGGTAATCCTTGAAAAACTGTTTTTT. It encodes CASSQRRVILEKLFF.

The genes are TRBV19 and TRBJ1-2; TRBD1 is a possible D gene (6 bases). Germline loops: CDR1 LNHDA, CDR2 SQIVND (reference sequence). The CDR3 has 14 residues. Trimming pared 3 bases from V and 4 bases from J, leaving 12 bases between. CDR3: CASSIPPGVYGYTF. CDR3 sequence (DNA): TGTGCCAGTAGTATCCCCCCAGGGGTCTATGGCTACACCTTC. The whole variable domain, filled in from reference TRBV19 and TRBJ1-2, reads DGGITQSPKYLFRKEGQNVTLSCEQNLNHDAMYWYRQDPGQGLRLIYYSQIVNDFQKGDIAEGYSVSREKKESFPLTVTSAQKNPTAFYLCASSIPPGVYGYTFGSGTRLTVV.

The rearrangement links TRBV2 to TRBJ1-2, with D possibly TRBD1 on 6 matching bases. Per germline, CDR1 SNHLY and CDR2 FYNNEI. The V gene lost 8 bases and the J gene lost 0 bases, with 13 bases spanning the gap. The CDR3 is made up of 14 amino acids. CDR3 nucleotide sequence: TGTGCCAGCCTCCGGACAGTTTCTAACTATGGCTACACCTTC. Its translation: CASLRTVSNYGYTF.

The chain links TRBV11-2 to TRBJ1-1; possible D gene TRBD1, 6 bases. The germline V gene has CDR1 SGHAT and CDR2 FQNNGV. CDR3 length equals 15 residues. V lost 2 bases to trimming and J lost 2 bases, with 12 bases between them. CDR3 residues: CASSLNLQGNTEAFF. CDR3 DNA sequence: TGTGCCAGCAGCTTAAATCTACAGGGAAACACTGAAGCTTTCTTT.

V is TRBV6-5 and J is TRBJ1-1; D is uncertain. The CDR3 runs 14 residues. Germline V lookup: CDR1 MNHEY, CDR2 SVGAGI. V lost 0 bases, J lost 8 bases, and 13 bases lay in between. This CDR3 is CASSYSRTFIEAFF. CDR3 coding DNA: TGTGCCAGCAGTTACTCGAGAACCTTCATCGAAGCTTTCTTT.

CDR3 in DNA: TGTGCCAGCCAATCGCGACTCTCCTACAATGAGCAGTTCTTC. Its protein is CASQSRLSYNEQFF. J is TRBJ2-1 and V is TRBV28; D is unresolved. This CDR3 region has 14 residues. V was trimmed by 8 bases and J by 0 bases, leaving 11 bases between them. The germline V gene encodes CDR1 MDHEN and CDR2 SYDVKM.

Concerning this clone: A single base separates this from a much larger clone, so it may be a read error. The chain links TRBV5-1 to TRBJ1-1, with 7 bases identical to TRBD1. The CDR3 is 14 residues long. Germline V gene sequence: CDR1 SGHRS, CDR2 YFSETQ. The ends lost 4 bases at V and 1 base at J; junction bases unmatched: 4. CDR3 bases: TGCGCCAGCAGCCAACAGGGGACGAACACTGAAGCTTTCTTT. As protein: CASSQQGTNTEAFF.

J is TRBJ1-2 and V is TRBV5-5; D may be TRBD1 (6 bases). The CDR3 loop spans 16 amino acids. V lost 0 bases and J lost 4, with 16 bases in between. Germline assignment: CDR1 SGHKS and CDR2 YYEKEE (reference sequence). In nucleotides, the CDR3 is TGTGCCAGCAGCTTGGCTGCAGGGGTTAACCTCTATGGCTACACCTTC. This encodes CASSLAAGVNLYGYTF.

V gene TRBV5-4 combines with J gene TRBJ1-5; 8 nucleotides line up with TRBD1. The trim removed 0 bases at V and 2 bases at J, leaving 13 bases unmatched. The CDR3 covers 19 residues. Germline assignment: CDR1 SGHNT and CDR2 YYREEE (reference sequence). The CDR3 nucleotides read TGTGCCAGCAGCTTGGGTCTGGACAGGGACTCGTCGGGCAATCAGCCCCAGCATTTT. Translating it yields CASSLGLDRDSSGNQPQHF.

The chain combines TRBV28 with TRBJ1-5; unclear D gene. V was pared by 5 bases and J by 0 bases, with 5 bases between. Per the germline V gene, CDR1 is MDHEN and CDR2 is SYDVKM. The CDR3 totals 13 residues. The CDR3, as DNA: TGTGCCAGCAGTGCAGATAGCAATCAGCCCCAGCATTTT. This codes for CASSADSNQPQHF.

This clone was counted once. This rearrangement joins TRBV2 to TRBJ2-7; the match to TRBD1 covers 9 bases. The ends lost 6 bases at V and 6 bases at J; junction bases unmatched: 6. Germline assignment: CDR1 SNHLY and CDR2 FYNNEI. The CDR3 spans 13 residues. CDR3 sequence: CASSVTGGGEQYF. The CDR3 bases are TGTGCCAGCAGCGTTACAGGGGGCGGCGAGCAGTACTTC. Filled out from reference TRBV2 and TRBJ2-7, the complete variable domain reads EPEVTQTPSHQVTQMGQEVILRCVPISNHLYFYWYRQILGQKVEFLVSFYNNEISEKSEIFDDQFSVERPDGSNFTLKIRSTKLEDSAMYFCASSVTGGGEQYFGPGTRLTVT.

The CDR3 DNA reads TGTGCCAGTAGACGGGACAGGTCAGAGACCCAGTACTTC. It specifies CASRRDRSETQYF. The J gene is TRBJ2-5, the V gene TRBV19; TRBD1 matches at 8 bases. The CDR3 extends over 13 amino acids. J gave up 4 bases and V 6 bases, and 4 bases lay outside the gene matches. CDR1 LNHDA and CDR2 SQIVND come from the germline V gene (reference sequence).

The chain has TRBV27 and TRBJ2-7; 12 nucleotides align to TRBD2. The germline CDR1 and CDR2 sequences are MNHEY and SMNVEV (reference sequence). The CDR3 is 14 amino acids. V was clipped by 6 bases and J by 3 bases; unmatched bases: 3. CDR3 region: CASRMTSGGYEQYF. The CDR3 region has the DNA TGTGCCAGCAGAATGACTAGCGGGGGCTACGAGCAGTACTTC.

In DNA, the CDR3 is TGTGCCAGCAGTTCGCTAGCGGGGGGTTCCTACGAGCAGTACTTC. It encodes CASSSLAGGSYEQYF. The chain carries TRBV27 and TRBJ2-7; TRBD2 matches at 11 bases. V lost 4 bases and J lost 1; bases outside the gene matches: 3. CDR3 length equals 15 residues. The V gene's germline CDR1 is MNHEY and CDR2 SMNVEV (reference sequence).

This clone appeared a few times. V is TRBV18 and J is TRBJ1-2; no reliable D call. The germline gives CDR1 KGHSH, CDR2 LQKENI. Trimming removed 0 bases at V and 3 bases at J, with 8 bases between. The CDR3 has 14 residues. In nucleotides, the CDR3 is TGTGCCAGCTCACCACCGCCCGGGTACTATGGCTACACCTTC. As protein: CASSPPPGYYGYTF.

In the case of this clone: Relative to the germline gene, one junction end is altered; a read error may explain this. This rearrangement joins TRBV7-7 to TRBJ2-7, with TRBD1 as a possible D gene (6 bases). The CDR3 runs to 13 residues. The germline V gene encodes CDR1 SSHAT and CDR2 FNYEAQ (reference sequence). The CDR3 sequence: CASIFGQPYEQYF. The CDR3 DNA follows: TGTGCTAGCATTTTTGGACAGCCCTACGAGCAGTACTTC.

The V gene is TRBV3-1 (or the pseudogene TRBV3-2), the J gene TRBJ2-1, with 13 bases aligning to TRBD2. The CDR3 length is 15 residues. Losses at the gene ends were 4 bases for V and 9 bases for J; bases not matched to a gene: 6. Germline V CDR1 and CDR2: LGHDT, YNNKEL (reference sequence). As DNA, the CDR3 is TGTGCCAGCAGCCCGAGGACTAGCGGGGGTAGTGAGCAGTTCTTC. This gives the protein CASSPRTSGGSEQFF.

With regard to this clone: Other DNA sequences of this sample code for an identical CDR3. The V call is TRBV5-1, the J call TRBJ1-3; 7 bases are shared with TRBD1. CDR3 length: 15 amino acids. V was clipped by 0 bases and J by 4 bases; unmatched bases: 4. Germline V gene sequence: CDR1 SGHRS, CDR2 YFSETQ. The CDR3 region has the DNA TGCGCCAGCAGCTTGGGACAGGGAATCGGAAACACCATATATTTT. It translates to CASSLGQGIGNTIYF.

This sequence joins TRBV4-1 and TRBJ2-7; 9 bases are a match to TRBD1. There are 16 residues in the CDR3. Germline V gene data show CDR1 as MGHRA and CDR2 as YSYEKL. The J segment lost 2 bases and the V segment lost 2 bases, leaving 7 bases of the junction unmatched. CDR3 sequence: CASSQTTGGYPYEQYF. For the CDR3, the DNA is TGCGCCAGCAGCCAAACCACAGGGGGCTACCCCTACGAGCAGTACTTC.

In this sample, this clone turned up once. The chain has TRBV7-2 and TRBJ1-5, with D maybe TRBD1 (6 bases). CDR1 and CDR2 (germline): SGHTA, FQGNSA. This CDR3 has 16 residues. V was pared by 5 bases and J by 4 bases, with 18 bases between. The CDR3 region is CASSPRRGRNNQPQHF. DNA for the CDR3: TGTGCCAGCAGCCCCCGGCGGGGGCGCAATAATCAGCCCCAGCATTTT.

The table lists this clone with a count of one. This sample includes further DNA sequences coding for the same CDR3. The chain couples TRBV5-5 to TRBJ1-1, with TRBD1 identical over 7 bases. Germline V gene lookup returns CDR1 SGHKS and CDR2 YYEKEE (reference sequence). The CDR3 sequence is 14 residues long. Trimming removed 4 bases from V and 2 bases from J; junction bases left unmatched: 5. CDR3 DNA sequence: TGTGCCAGCAGCCGGGGACAGTTAAACACTGAAGCTTTCTTT. Its protein is CASSRGQLNTEAFF.

The chain has TRBV5-1 and TRBJ1-4, with TRBD1 matching 7 bases. V gave up 4 bases and J gave up 0 bases; unmatched junction bases: 3. The CDR3 has 15 amino acids. The germline V gene encodes CDR1 SGHRS and CDR2 YFSETQ. CDR3 region: CASSTRGATNEKLFF. In DNA form, the CDR3 reads TGCGCCAGCAGCACCAGGGGGGCAACTAATGAAAAACTGTTTTTT.

This chain joins TRBV13 and TRBJ2-1; D gene ambiguous. The CDR3 totals 15 residues. Trimming removed 7 bases from V and 4 bases from J, with 17 bases in between. The V gene's germline CDR1 is PRHDT and CDR2 FYEKMQ (reference sequence). The CDR3: CASTSLGFNYNEQFF. In nucleotides, the CDR3 is TGTGCCAGCACCTCGCTCGGGTTCAATTACAATGAGCAGTTCTTC.

This chain links TRBV6-5 with TRBJ2-5, with TRBD1 as a possible D gene (6 bases). Per germline, CDR1 MNHEY and CDR2 SVGAGI. Trimming removed 6 bases from V and 4 bases from J, with 15 bases in between. The CDR3 is made up of 14 amino acids. The CDR3 here is CASRTPGALETQYF. Written as DNA, the CDR3 is TGTGCCAGCAGAACCCCAGGGGCCTTAGAGACCCAGTACTTC.

The chain couples TRBV7-2 to TRBJ1-2; D is perhaps TRBD1 (5 bases). Germline V gene sequence: CDR1 SGHTA, CDR2 FQGNSA. This CDR3 has 13 amino acids. The V end lost 1 base, the J end lost 3 bases, and 6 bases lay between the germline ends. The CDR3 sequence is CASSLGQYYGYTF. CDR3 in DNA: TGTGCCAGCAGCTTAGGACAGTACTATGGCTACACCTTC.